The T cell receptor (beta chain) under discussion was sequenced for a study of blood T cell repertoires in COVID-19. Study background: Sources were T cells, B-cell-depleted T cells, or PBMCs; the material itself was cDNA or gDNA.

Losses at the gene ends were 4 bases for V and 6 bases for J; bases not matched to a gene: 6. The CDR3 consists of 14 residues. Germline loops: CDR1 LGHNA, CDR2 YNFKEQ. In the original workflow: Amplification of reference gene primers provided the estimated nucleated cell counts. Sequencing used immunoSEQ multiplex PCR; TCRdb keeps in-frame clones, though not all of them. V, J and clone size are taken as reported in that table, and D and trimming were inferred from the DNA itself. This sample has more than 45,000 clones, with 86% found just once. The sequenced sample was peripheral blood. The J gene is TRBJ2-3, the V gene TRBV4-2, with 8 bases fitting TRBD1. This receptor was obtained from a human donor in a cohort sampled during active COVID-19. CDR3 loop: CASSLGQGRDTQYF. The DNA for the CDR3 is TGTGCCAGCAGCCTTGGACAGGGCAGGGATACGCAGTATTTT.